The clone carrying this TCR beta chain has only one observation. The antigen remains undetermined. The trim removed 4 bases at V and 10 bases at J, leaving 10 bases unmatched. CDR1 and CDR2 (germline): SGHRS, YFSETQ. The CDR3 loop spans 14 amino acids. These data are taken from a study of T cell repertoires in cytomegalovirus infection. Overall study context: HLA-B-restricted CMV epitopes that are well studied, plus recently identified HLA-C-restricted ones, were used by the study.

Study findings and constraints: The cumulative frequency of public TCR beta families identified carriers of CMV plus the relevant HLA.

MiXCR, run by TCRdb on the reads, gives a single entry per CDR3 protein. This table holds 570,000 or so distinct CDR3 sequences, roughly 42% found once. This clonotype was obtained from a human donor in good health (CMV status not recorded). Some clones in this sample may be carry-over from other donors' samples. The rearrangement uses TRBV5-1 and TRBJ1-3, with 8 bases aligning to TRBD1. The sample here was cultured PBMCs, taken from culture after CMV antigen stimulation. CDR3 nucleotide sequence: TGCGCCAGCAGCCCAGGGGGCGCGGATAGGACCATATATTTT. Its translation: CASSPGGADRTIYF.